This TCR beta chain was recovered during a study of cytomegalovirus exposure and HLA in healthy donors. Study-wide results and caveats: Associated with cytomegalovirus, according to the listing, were 150 to 200 TCR beta chains.

Comment on this clone: Its antigen is undetermined.

Primers: 60 Vbeta forward and 13 Jbeta reverse. The data were produced by immunoSEQ multiplex PCR, yet TCRdb's version contains in-frame clones alone and is incomplete. Among approximately 200,000 clones listed, 65% to 90% were seen once. The CDR3 contains 16 residues. V lost 6 bases, J lost 0 bases, and 8 bases stayed unmatched. Germline V gene sequence: CDR1 MNHNY, CDR2 SVGAGI (reference sequence). This TCR was sampled from a woman between 45 and 60 years old in good health and CMV-seronegative. Sequencing was performed on PBMCs. This chain joins TRBV6-6 and TRBJ2-1; 7 bases fit TRBD1. The CDR3 spells CASRTMTGSSYNEQFF. For the CDR3, the DNA is TGTGCCAGCAGGACCATGACAGGGAGCTCCTACAATGAGCAGTTCTTC.